Below, one T cell receptor beta chain is given with its context. As yet, its antigen is unknown. Germline V gene sequence: CDR1 ENHRY, CDR2 SYGVKD. J was trimmed by 13 bases and V by 3 bases; bases with no gene match: 4. The CDR3 has 13 amino acids. The data belong to a study of CD8+ T cells in alopecia areata. General observations from the study: The study found higher clonality in lesional than normal scalp, especially in alopecia totalis/universalis. How baseline CD8+ expansion relates to response remains uncertain (there was one nonresponder).

Extracted RNA was reverse transcribed into cDNA, the sequencing template. Repertoires were generated with immunoSEQ multiplex PCR, while TCRdb's copy carries only in-frame clones and drops some. The table shows over 150,000 clones, with 53% occurring only once. Treatment meaning: oral pan-JAK inhibitor, 5-10 mg twice daily. This clonotype was obtained from a human donor with alopecia areata. Material: CD8+ T cells sorted from blood, obtained at week 24, from a patient treated with tofacitinib. This chain uses TRBV10-3 with TRBJ1-6; TRBD1 aligns across 9 bases. CDR3 in DNA: TGTGCCATCAGTGACCTAGGGACAGGGCCCCTCCACTTT. This translates into CAISDLGTGPLHF.